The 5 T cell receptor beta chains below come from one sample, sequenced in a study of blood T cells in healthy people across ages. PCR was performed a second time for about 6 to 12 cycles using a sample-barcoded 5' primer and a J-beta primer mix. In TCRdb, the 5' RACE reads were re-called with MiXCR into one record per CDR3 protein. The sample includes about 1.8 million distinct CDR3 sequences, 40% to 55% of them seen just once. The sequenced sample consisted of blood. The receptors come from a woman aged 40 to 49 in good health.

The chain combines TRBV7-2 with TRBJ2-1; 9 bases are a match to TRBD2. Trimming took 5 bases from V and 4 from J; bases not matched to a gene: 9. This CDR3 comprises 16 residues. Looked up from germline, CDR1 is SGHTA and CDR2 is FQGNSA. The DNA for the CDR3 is TGTGCCAGCAGCATAATAGCGGGGGACACATACAATGAGCAGTTCTTC. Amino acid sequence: CASSIIAGDTYNEQFF.

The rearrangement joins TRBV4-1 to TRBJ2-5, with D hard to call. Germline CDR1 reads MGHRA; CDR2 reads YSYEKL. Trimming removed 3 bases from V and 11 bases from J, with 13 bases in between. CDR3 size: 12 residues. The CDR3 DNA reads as TGCGCCAGCAGCCATCCTGCCATGGGGCAGTACTTC. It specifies CASSHPAMGQYF.

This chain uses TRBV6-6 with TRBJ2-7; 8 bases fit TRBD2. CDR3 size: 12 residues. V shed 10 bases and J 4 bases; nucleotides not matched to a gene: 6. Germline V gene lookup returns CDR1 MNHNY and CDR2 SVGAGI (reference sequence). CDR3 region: CATSLAEYEQYF. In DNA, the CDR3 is TGTGCCACCTCACTAGCGGAGTACGAGCAGTACTTC.

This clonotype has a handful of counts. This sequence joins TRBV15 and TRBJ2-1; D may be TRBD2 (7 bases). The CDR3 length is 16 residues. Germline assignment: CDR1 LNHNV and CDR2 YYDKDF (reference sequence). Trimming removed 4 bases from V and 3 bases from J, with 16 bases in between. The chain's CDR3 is CATSNRWGGRYNEQFF. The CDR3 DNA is TGTGCCACCAGCAACCGTTGGGGGGGCCGCTACAATGAGCAGTTCTTC. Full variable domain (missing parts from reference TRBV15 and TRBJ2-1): DAMVIQNPRYQVTQFGKPVTLSCSQTLNHNVMYWYQQKSSQAPKLLFHYYDKDFNNEADTPDNFQSRRPNTSFCFLDIRSPGLGDTAMYLCATSNRWGGRYNEQFFGPGTRLTVL.

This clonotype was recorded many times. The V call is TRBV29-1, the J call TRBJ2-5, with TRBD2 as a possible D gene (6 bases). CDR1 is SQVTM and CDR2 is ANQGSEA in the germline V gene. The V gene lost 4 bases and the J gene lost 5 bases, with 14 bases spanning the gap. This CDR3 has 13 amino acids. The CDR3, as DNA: TGCAGCGTTGTAAAGGACTACCCGGAGACCCAGTACTTC. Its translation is CSVVKDYPETQYF.